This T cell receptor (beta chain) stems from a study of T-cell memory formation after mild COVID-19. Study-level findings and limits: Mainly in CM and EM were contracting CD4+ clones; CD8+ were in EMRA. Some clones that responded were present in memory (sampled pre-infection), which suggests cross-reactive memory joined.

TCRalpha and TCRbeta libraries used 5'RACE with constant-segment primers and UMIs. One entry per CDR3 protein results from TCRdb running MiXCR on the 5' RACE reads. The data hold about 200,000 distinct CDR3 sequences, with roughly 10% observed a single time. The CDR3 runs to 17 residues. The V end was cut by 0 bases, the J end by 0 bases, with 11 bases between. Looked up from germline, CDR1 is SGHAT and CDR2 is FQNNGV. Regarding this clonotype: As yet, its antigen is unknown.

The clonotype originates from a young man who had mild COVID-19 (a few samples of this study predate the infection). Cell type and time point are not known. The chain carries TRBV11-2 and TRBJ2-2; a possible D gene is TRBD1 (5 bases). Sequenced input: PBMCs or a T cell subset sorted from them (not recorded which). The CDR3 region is CASSLDGATANTGELFF. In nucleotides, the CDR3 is TGTGCCAGCAGCTTAGACGGAGCGACAGCGAACACCGGGGAGCTGTTTTTT.